This TCR beta chain comes out of a study of radiation and T cells in renal cell carcinoma. Whole-study results and caveats: From baseline, blood top tumor clonotypes peaked at 2 weeks post-radiation.

Sequencing used immunoSEQ multiplex PCR; TCRdb keeps in-frame clones, though not all of them. The sample records about 150,000 clones, roughly 90% being singletons. Concerning this clone itself: Antigen unknown.

Documented time point: blood 4 weeks post-SBRT, at nephrectomy. As to treatment: 15 Gy SBRT to primary tumor, nephrectomy 4 weeks later. Nephrectomy followed 15 Gy stereotactic body radiation by 4 weeks. The patient's renal cell carcinoma had clear cell pathology. Sequenced here: blood, sampled from a patient whose treatment included radiotherapy and nephrectomy. The origin of this receptor is a woman in her forties or fifties with renal cell carcinoma.

In nucleotides, the CDR3 is TGTGCCACCAGCCCGAGGGACAGGGGTAATGAGCAGTTCTTC. Translated, it gives CATSPRDRGNEQFF. The J gene is TRBJ2-1, the V gene TRBV15; 10 bases are shared with TRBD1. Trimming removed 5 bases from V and 7 bases from J; junction bases left unmatched: 5. The CDR3 consists of 14 residues. The germline gives CDR1 LNHNV, CDR2 YYDKDF (reference sequence).